The present T cell receptor (beta chain) was sequenced within a study of cytomegalovirus exposure and HLA in healthy donors. Study as a whole: Inside one of the first data releases sat about 91 million unique TCRs taken from HLA-typed donors. Study-level points and caveats: HLA alleles showed associations with 16,951 TCR beta sequences in a later analysis, at a 0.05 false discovery rate. An analysis that came later showed most CMV-associated TCR beta chains appearing HLA-restricted.

The primer mix had 60 Vbeta and 13 Jbeta primers. Sequencing was performed with immunoSEQ multiplex PCR; in TCRdb, only in-frame clones are kept and a portion is missing. The sample shows under 150,000 clones, roughly 78% of them seen only once. A word on this clone: Antigen specificity is unknown. The final CDR3 position lacks the conserved phenylalanine or tryptophan, pointing to a likely read error.

The CDR3 contains 14 residues. From germline, CDR1 is LGHNA and CDR2 YNFKEQ. Trimming removed 5 bases from V and 7 bases from J; junction bases left unmatched: 10. This sequence originates from a woman in her 40s in good health and CMV-seronegative. This chain connects TRBV4-2 to TRBJ2-7, with 8 bases fitting TRBD1. Sequences were obtained from PBMCs. The DNA for the CDR3 is TGTGCCAGCAGCGACCGGGGCAGGGGGCTTGAGCAGTACCTC. The encoded protein is CASSDRGRGLEQYL.